This TCR beta chain was documented in a study of CD8+CD57+ T cells in acquired aplastic anemia. About the study: Isolated CD4+ and CD8+ cells, once sorted, yielded DNA averaging roughly 3.4 ug.

In patients chosen for sequencing, flow cytometry had shown CD8+CD57+ cell expansion. Among the patients, none had received any therapy at the time of blood sampling. Profiling of TCR beta VDJ combinations and CDR3 sequences used genomic DNA as template. TCRdb independently ran MiXCR on the reads; one entry per CDR3 protein. The sample lists over 250,000 distinct CDR3 sequences; 56% were seen once. The CDR3 is 13 residues long. The germline V gene encodes CDR1 SGHDN and CDR2 FVKESK. V was pared by 3 bases and J by 7 bases, with 10 bases between. As for this clonotype: Its cognate antigen is unknown.

Study observations and caveats: Between the patient and control groups, CD8+ Simpson's diversity did not differ significantly.

The rearrangement uses TRBV14 and TRBJ1-3; the D is unclear. Input material: sorted CD4+, CD8+, or CD8+CD57+ T cells (not recorded which) from PBMCs. This receptor was identified in a human donor with aplastic anemia. CDR3 sequence reads: CASSHGIRNTIYF. The DNA of the CDR3 is TGTGCCAGCAGCCATGGGATTCGGAACACCATATATTTT.